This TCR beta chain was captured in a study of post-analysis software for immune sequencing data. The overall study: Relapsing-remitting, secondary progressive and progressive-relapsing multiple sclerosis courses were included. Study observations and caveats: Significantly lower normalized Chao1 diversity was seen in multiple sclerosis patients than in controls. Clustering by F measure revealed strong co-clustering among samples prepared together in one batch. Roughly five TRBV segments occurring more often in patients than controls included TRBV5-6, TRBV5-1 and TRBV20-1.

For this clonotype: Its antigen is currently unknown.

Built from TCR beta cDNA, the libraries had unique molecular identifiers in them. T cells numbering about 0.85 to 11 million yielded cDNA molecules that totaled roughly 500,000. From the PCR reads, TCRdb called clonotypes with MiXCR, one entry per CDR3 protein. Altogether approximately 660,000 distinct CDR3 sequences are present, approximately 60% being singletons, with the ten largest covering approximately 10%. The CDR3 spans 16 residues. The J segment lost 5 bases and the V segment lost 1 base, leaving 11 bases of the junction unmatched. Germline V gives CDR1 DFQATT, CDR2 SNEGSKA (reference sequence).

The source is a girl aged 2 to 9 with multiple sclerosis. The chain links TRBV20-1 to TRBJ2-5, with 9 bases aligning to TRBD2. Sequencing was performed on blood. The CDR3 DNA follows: TGCAGTGCTAGAGCCATTAGCGGGGGAGGGTACGAGACCCAGTACTTC. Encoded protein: CSARAISGGGYETQYF.